The 26 T cell receptor beta chains listed next were all sequenced from one sample in a study of OX40 agonist ivuxolimab in advanced cancers. The table came from immunoSEQ multiplex PCR; TCRdb's copy has only in-frame clones and leaves some out. The table has under 40,000 clones, 80% to 85% seen once. Material: CD4+ or CD8+ T cells sorted from blood, obtained in a trial of the OX40 agonist ivuxolimab. The origin of the receptors is an adult with an advanced solid tumor such as melanoma, head and neck, liver or kidney cancer.

This clone has only a few counts. The chain joins TRBV5-1 to TRBJ1-1; no firm D call. CDR1 is SGHRS, CDR2 YFSETQ, per germline. The CDR3 contains 14 residues. V gave up 1 base and J gave up 2 bases, with 9 bases separating them. The CDR3 coding sequence is TGCGCCAGCAGCTTGCTAGGTGTCAACACTGAAGCTTTCTTT. This encodes CASSLLGVNTEAFF.

V usage is TRBV6-5 and J usage is TRBJ1-2; TRBD1 matches at 7 bases. The germline gives CDR1 MNHEY, CDR2 SVGAGI. The trim removed 0 bases at V and 4 bases at J, leaving 8 bases unmatched. CDR3 size: 16 residues. The CDR3 is CASSYSLTGLAYGYTF. The CDR3 DNA reads TGTGCCAGCAGTTACTCTCTGACAGGGTTGGCCTATGGCTACACCTTC.

This chain connects TRBV6-5 to TRBJ2-2, with D tentatively TRBD1 or TRBD2 (5 bases each). Germline V gives CDR1 MNHEY, CDR2 SVGAGI. The CDR3 runs to 13 residues. Trimming took off 10 bases at V and 2 bases at J, with 11 bases between the two ends. The CDR3 DNA is TGTGCCACCGAGGGGCAAAACACCGGGGAGCTGTTTTTT. This translates into CATEGQNTGELFF.

The chain combines TRBV6-1 with TRBJ1-4; maybe TRBD1 (6 bases). The germline V gene has CDR1 MNHNS and CDR2 SASEGT. The V and J ends lost 4 bases and 3 bases respectively, with 9 bases between them. The length of the CDR3 is 14 residues. The CDR3 DNA sequence: TGTGCCAGCAGTGCGGGGGCGGCTAATGAAAAACTGTTTTTT. Translated: CASSAGAANEKLFF.

V and J are TRBV6-5 and TRBJ1-5; TRBD1 aligns across 7 bases. CDR3 size: 14 residues. Germline lookup yields CDR1 MNHEY and CDR2 SVGAGI. V was pared by 11 bases and J by 1 base, with 8 bases of the junction left unmatched. This CDR3 reads CAGKQGSSNQPQHF. CDR3 nucleotide sequence: TGTGCCGGGAAACAGGGGTCGAGCAATCAGCCCCAGCATTTT.

This rearrangement joins TRBV30 to TRBJ1-6; 10 nucleotides align to TRBD1. Germline V gene lookup returns CDR1 GTSNPN and CDR2 SVGIG (reference sequence). CDR3 length equals 13 residues. V gave up 3 bases and J gave up 10 bases; unmatched junction bases: 3. CDR3: CAWRGQGDSPLHF. CDR3 nucleotides: TGTGCCTGGAGAGGACAGGGGGACTCACCCCTCCACTTT.

This chain uses TRBV9 with TRBJ2-7; the match to TRBD1 covers 8 bases. Per germline, CDR1 SGDLS and CDR2 YYNGEE. The CDR3 loop spans 14 amino acids. The ends lost 1 base at V and 3 bases at J; junction bases unmatched: 3. The CDR3, as DNA: TGTGCCAGCAGCGTAACAGGGGGATTCTACGAGCAGTACTTC. Protein: CASSVTGGFYEQYF.

The chain combines TRBV5-1 with TRBJ1-4, with 8 bases that match TRBD1. The CDR3 runs 14 residues. Trimming took 5 bases from V and 6 from J; bases not matched to a gene: 6. The germline gives CDR1 SGHRS, CDR2 YFSETQ. The chain's CDR3 is CASRHSGQDEKLFF. The CDR3 coding sequence is TGCGCCAGCAGACACTCGGGACAGGATGAAAAACTGTTTTTT.

V gene TRBV9 combines with J gene TRBJ1-1; a weak D match, TRBD1 (5 bases). The CDR3 runs to 15 residues. V lost 3 bases and J lost 1, with 13 bases in between. The V gene's germline CDR1 is SGDLS and CDR2 YYNGEE. The CDR3 nucleotides are TGTGCCAGCAGCGCCTCTTCGAGGGGGAACACTGAAGCTTTCTTT. Its translation is CASSASSRGNTEAFF.

The chain combines TRBV18 with TRBJ2-7; tentatively, D is TRBD1 (5 bases). The CDR3 runs 14 residues. Trimming stripped 0 bases from V and 7 bases from J, with 13 bases between. In germline, CDR1 is KGHSH, CDR2 LQKENI. The CDR3 spells CASSPPTQGEEQYF. CDR3 DNA: TGTGCCAGCTCACCACCAACCCAGGGTGAGGAGCAGTACTTC.

The chain employs TRBV6-1 and TRBJ1-1; possibly TRBD1 for D (6 bases). The germline V and J ends were trimmed by 5 bases and 10 bases, with 11 bases remaining between them. There are 11 residues in the CDR3. Germline V lookup: CDR1 MNHNS, CDR2 SASEGT. In DNA, the CDR3 is TGTGCCAGCAGTTACGGGGGGGCAGCTTTCTTT. It encodes CASSYGGAAFF.

In DNA, the CDR3 is TGCGCCAGCAGGATACAGGGCCTGAACACTGAAGCTTTCTTT. It is translated as CASRIQGLNTEAFF. This rearrangement joins TRBV5-1 to TRBJ1-1, with D possibly being TRBD1 (6 bases). CDR1 and CDR2 from the germline V gene are SGHRS and YFSETQ. V was clipped by 5 bases and J by 0 bases, with 11 bases between them. This CDR3 is 14 amino acids long.

About this clone itself: The same CDR3 arises from other DNA sequences in this sample as well. This chain links TRBV11-2 with TRBJ2-7; 7 bases agree with TRBD2. Trimming took 5 bases from V and 1 from J; bases not matched to a gene: 2. CDR3 length: 13 amino acids. From germline, CDR1 is SGHAT and CDR2 FQNNGV. This CDR3 reads CASSLSGSYEQYF. The CDR3, as DNA: TGTGCCAGCAGCCTTAGCGGGTCCTACGAGCAGTACTTC.

V gene TRBV19 combines with J gene TRBJ1-2; D gene ambiguous. Trimming cost V 5 bases and J 2 bases, with 12 bases left between them. CDR1 and CDR2 from the germline V gene are LNHDA and SQIVND (reference sequence). This CDR3 contains 14 residues. CDR3 DNA: TGTGCCAGTAGTTACACGACCACAAACTATGGCTACACCTTC. This gives the protein CASSYTTTNYGYTF.

V is TRBV2 and J is TRBJ2-5, with 10 bases matching TRBD1. The ends lost 6 bases at V and 3 bases at J; junction bases unmatched: 1. This CDR3 is 13 amino acids long. CDR1 is SNHLY, CDR2 FYNNEI, per germline. CDR3 nucleotides: TGTGCCAGCAGCGGGACAGGGGAAGAGACCCAGTACTTC. This encodes CASSGTGEETQYF.

The chain has TRBV29-1 and TRBJ2-7; D may be TRBD1 (6 bases). V lost 4 bases to trimming and J lost 3 bases, with 7 bases between them. The CDR3 has 11 amino acids. Germline CDR1 and CDR2: SQVTM and ANQGSEA. The chain's CDR3 is CSVGQDYEQYF. In DNA form, the CDR3 reads TGCAGCGTTGGACAGGACTACGAGCAGTACTTC.

This clone was found once. This chain connects TRBV2 to TRBJ2-5; 11 nucleotides align to TRBD1. Germline V lookup: CDR1 SNHLY, CDR2 FYNNEI. CDR3 size: 15 residues. V lost 8 bases to trimming and J lost 4 bases; unmatched junction nucleotides: 9. The CDR3 loop reads CASGPGTGGGETQYF. The CDR3 nucleotides read TGTGCCAGCGGACCCGGGACAGGGGGAGGAGAGACCCAGTACTTC.

The V gene is TRBV7-6, the J gene TRBJ2-3, with D possibly TRBD2 on 5 matching bases. This CDR3 is built from 13 residues. Trimming took off 1 base at V and 4 bases at J, with 6 bases between the two ends. CDR1 and CDR2 (germline): SGHVS, FNYEAQ. CDR3 sequence (DNA): TGTGCCAGCAGCTTAGTGGGAGCAGATACGCAGTATTTT. It encodes CASSLVGADTQYF.

The chain is built from TRBV9 and TRBJ2-2; 7 bases fit TRBD1. Per germline, CDR1 SGDLS and CDR2 YYNGEE. The CDR3 is 14 residues long. Trimming removed 2 bases from V and 6 bases from J; junction bases left unmatched: 4. The CDR3 is CASSVQGDAGELFF. The DNA for the CDR3 is TGTGCCAGCAGCGTCCAGGGGGACGCCGGGGAGCTGTTTTTT.

Here the CDR3 reads CASSPRVKSSYEQYF. The CDR3 nucleotides are TGTGCCAGCTCACCTCGGGTCAAATCCTCCTACGAGCAGTACTTC. This chain joins TRBV18 and TRBJ2-5; unclear D gene. The J call could be wrong; TRBJ2-7 is a better fit for the DNA end. The CDR3 is 15 residues long. Germline V CDR1 and CDR2: KGHSH, LQKENI.

This chain joins TRBV20-1 and TRBJ2-1; D ambiguous. Trimming pared 4 bases from V and 7 bases from J, leaving 5 bases between. The CDR3 sequence is 10 residues long. The germline CDR1 and CDR2 sequences are DFQATT and SNEGSKA (reference sequence). CDR3 DNA sequence: TGCAGTGCTATGTTAAATGAGCAGTTCTTC. Its translation is CSAMLNEQFF.

The CDR3 nucleotides read TGTGCCAGCAGACACGACCAGTACAATGAGCAGTTCTTC. It is translated as CASRHDQYNEQFF. The chain recombines TRBV6-6 with TRBJ2-1; D unresolved. Per the germline V gene, CDR1 is MNHNY and CDR2 is SVGAGI (reference sequence). This CDR3 spans 13 amino acids. Trimming took 6 bases from V and 4 from J, leaving 10 bases between them.

The rearrangement uses TRBV4-3 and TRBJ2-5; tentatively, D is TRBD2 (5 bases). The CDR3 is made up of 14 amino acids. Germline CDR1 is LGHNA and CDR2 is YSLEER. V was pared by 1 base and J by 5 bases, with 11 bases between. CDR3 coding DNA: TGCGCCAGCAGCCAAGTAATGACGGGGGAGACCCAGTACTTC. Translated, it gives CASSQVMTGETQYF.

The count of this clone is one. The rearrangement uses TRBV5-1 and TRBJ2-2; no reliable D call. This CDR3 has 14 residues. V lost 5 bases and J lost 0, with 8 bases in between. CDR1 and CDR2 (germline): SGHRS, YFSETQ. The CDR3 spells CASSSRTNTGELFF. The CDR3 DNA is TGCGCCAGCAGTTCACGAACGAACACCGGGGAGCTGTTTTTT. Variable domain in full (rest from reference TRBV5-1 and TRBJ2-2): KAGVTQTPRYLIKTRGQQVTLSCSPISGHRSVSWYQQTPGQGLQFLFEYFSETQRNKGNFPGRFSGRQFSNSRSEMNVSTLELGDSALYLCASSSRTNTGELFFGEGSRLTVL.

This chain joins TRBV5-1 and TRBJ1-2, with a tentative D call TRBD1 (5 bases). CDR3 length equals 15 residues. Germline assignment: CDR1 SGHRS and CDR2 YFSETQ. V was pared by 0 bases and J by 4 bases, with 13 bases between. The CDR3 bases are TGCGCCAGCAGCTTGGCCGCAGGGACCTTCTATGGCTACACCTTC. Amino acid sequence: CASSLAAGTFYGYTF.

The rearrangement joins TRBV9 to TRBJ1-1; D gene unclear. CDR3 length equals 14 residues. Germline V lookup: CDR1 SGDLS, CDR2 YYNGEE. V lost 0 bases, J lost 6 bases, and 12 bases lay in between. The CDR3 reads CASSVALEDSEAFF. The CDR3 nucleotides read TGTGCCAGCAGCGTAGCTCTTGAGGACTCTGAAGCTTTCTTT.